This T cell receptor (beta chain) was recovered during a study of blood T cell repertoires in COVID-19. Study context: Specimens from acute and convalescent COVID-19 originated in the United States, Italy and Spain. Nucleic acid was either cDNA or gDNA, and it came from T cells, B-cell-depleted T cells, or PBMCs.

The V gene's germline CDR1 is WNHNN and CDR2 SYGVQD (reference sequence). The CDR3 covers 13 residues. The V and J ends lost 4 bases and 8 bases respectively, with 9 bases between them. Methods used by the authors: How many nucleated cells were present was estimated from reference gene primer amplification. This table comes from immunoSEQ multiplex PCR, and its TCRdb copy is limited to in-frame clones, with some not included. D and trimming were read from the DNA, whereas the V and J calls and clone size are those reported in that table. The sample lists around 170,000 clones, around 67% occurring once.

V is TRBV10-1 and J is TRBJ1-6; possibly TRBD1 for D (5 bases). This sequence originates from a woman older than 75 with acute or convalescent COVID-19. Sequencing was done on a sample of peripheral blood. CDR3 sequence: CASSGSRDSPLHF. As DNA, the CDR3 is TGCGCCAGCAGTGGCAGCAGGGATTCACCCCTCCACTTT.